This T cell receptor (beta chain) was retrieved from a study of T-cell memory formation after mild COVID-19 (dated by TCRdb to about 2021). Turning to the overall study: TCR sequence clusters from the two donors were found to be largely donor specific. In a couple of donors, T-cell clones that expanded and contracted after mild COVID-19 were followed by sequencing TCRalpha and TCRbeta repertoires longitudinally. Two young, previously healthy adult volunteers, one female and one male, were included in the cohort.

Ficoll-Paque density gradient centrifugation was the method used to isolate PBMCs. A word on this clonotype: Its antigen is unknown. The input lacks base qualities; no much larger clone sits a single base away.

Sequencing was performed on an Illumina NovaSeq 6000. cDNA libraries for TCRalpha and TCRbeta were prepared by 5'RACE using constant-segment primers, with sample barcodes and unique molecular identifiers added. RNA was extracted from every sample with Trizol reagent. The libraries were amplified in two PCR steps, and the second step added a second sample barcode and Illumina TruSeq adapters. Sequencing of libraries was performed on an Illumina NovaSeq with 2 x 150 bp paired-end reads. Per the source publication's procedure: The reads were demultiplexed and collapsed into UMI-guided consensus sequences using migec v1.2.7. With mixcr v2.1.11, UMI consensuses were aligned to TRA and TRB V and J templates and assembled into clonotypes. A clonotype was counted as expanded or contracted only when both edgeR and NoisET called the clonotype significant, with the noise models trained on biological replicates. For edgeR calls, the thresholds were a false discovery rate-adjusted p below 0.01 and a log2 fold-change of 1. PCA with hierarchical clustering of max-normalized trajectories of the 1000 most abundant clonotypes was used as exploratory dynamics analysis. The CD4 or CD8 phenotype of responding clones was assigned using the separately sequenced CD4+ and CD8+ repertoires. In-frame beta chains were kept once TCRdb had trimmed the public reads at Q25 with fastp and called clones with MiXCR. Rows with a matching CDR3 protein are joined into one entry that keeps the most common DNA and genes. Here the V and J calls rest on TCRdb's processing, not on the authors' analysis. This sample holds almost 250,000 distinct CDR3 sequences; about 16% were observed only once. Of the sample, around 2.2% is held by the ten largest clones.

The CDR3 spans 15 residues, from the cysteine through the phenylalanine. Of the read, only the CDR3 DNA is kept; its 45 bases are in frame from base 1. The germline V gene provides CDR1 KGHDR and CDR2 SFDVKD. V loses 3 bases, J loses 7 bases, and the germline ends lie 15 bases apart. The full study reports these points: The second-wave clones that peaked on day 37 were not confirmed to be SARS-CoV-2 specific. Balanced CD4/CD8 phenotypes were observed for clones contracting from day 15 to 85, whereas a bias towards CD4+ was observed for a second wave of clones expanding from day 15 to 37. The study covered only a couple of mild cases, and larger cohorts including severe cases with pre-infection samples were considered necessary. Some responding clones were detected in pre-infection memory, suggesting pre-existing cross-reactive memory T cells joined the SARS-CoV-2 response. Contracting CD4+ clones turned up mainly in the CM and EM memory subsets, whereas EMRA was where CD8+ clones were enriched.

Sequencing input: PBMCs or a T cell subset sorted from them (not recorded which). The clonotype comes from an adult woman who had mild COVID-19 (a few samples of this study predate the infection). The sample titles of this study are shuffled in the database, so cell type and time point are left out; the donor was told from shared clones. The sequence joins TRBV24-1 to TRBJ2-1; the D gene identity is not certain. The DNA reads TGTGCCACCAGTGATCCACCGCCTTTAGATAATGAGCAGTTCTTC. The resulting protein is CATSDPPPLDNEQFF.